These T cell receptor beta chains were read from a single sample in a study of T-cell memory formation after mild COVID-19. Each CDR3 protein gets one entry after TCRdb re-called the 5' RACE reads with MiXCR. This sample has about 270,000 distinct CDR3 sequences, with about 16% found just once. The specimen sequenced was PBMCs or a T cell subset sorted from them (not recorded which). The origin of the receptors is a man aged 18 to 29 who had mild COVID-19 (a few samples of this study predate the infection). Cell type and time point are not known. CDR3s include the opening cysteine and the closing phenylalanine or tryptophan. The D gene is left open where the match is weak. Only part of the rows carry a size: once, few, many, or a class if the clone is expanded.

j_gene | abundance | v_gene | d_gene | len | CDR3aa | CDR3nt
TRBJ2-5 | . | TRBV3-1 | TRBD2 | 17 | CASSQVGIAGGPETQYF | TGTGCCAGCAGCCAAGTTGGGATAGCGGGGGGGCCGGAGACCCAGTACTTC
TRBJ2-5 | . | TRBV20-1 | TRBD1 | 11 | CSATGTVNQYF | TGCAGTGCCACCGGGACAGTCAACCAGTACTTC
TRBJ1-5 | few | TRBV15 | TRBD1 | 15 | CATSRGDRINQPQHF | TGTGCCACCAGCAGAGGGGACAGGATCAATCAGCCCCAGCATTTT
TRBJ1-6 | . | TRBV5-1 | . | 12 | CASSDEGNPLHF | TGCGCCAGCAGCGATGAGGGGAACCCCCTCCACTTT
TRBJ2-3 | few | TRBV12-3/TRBV12-4 | TRBD1 | 16 | CASSLPGQGTTDTQYF | TGTGCCAGCAGTTTACCGGGACAGGGGACCACAGATACGCAGTATTTT
TRBJ2-1 | few | TRBV5-4 | TRBD1 | 14 | CASSPRDSYNEQFF | TGTGCCAGCAGCCCCCGGGACAGTTACAATGAGCAGTTCTTC
TRBJ1-6 | . | TRBV3-1 | TRBD1 | 13 | CASSQAQGGPLHF | TGTGCCAGCAGCCAAGCCCAGGGGGGACCCCTCCACTTT
TRBJ2-7 | few | TRBV6-1 | TRBD2 | 15 | CASRGLAGKGYEQYF | TGTGCCAGCAGGGGGCTAGCGGGGAAAGGTTACGAGCAGTACTTC
TRBJ1-5 | few | TRBV23-1 | . | 10 | CASFLWGQHF | TGCGCCAGCTTCCTGTGGGGCCAGCATTTT
TRBJ2-2 | few | TRBV6-2/TRBV6-3 | . | 10 | CAALGGELFF | TGTGCCGCGTTGGGCGGGGAGCTGTTTTTT
TRBJ2-2 | few | TRBV4-2 | TRBD2 | 16 | CASSQDGVAGAGELFF | TGTGCCAGCAGCCAAGATGGAGTAGCGGGGGCCGGGGAGCTGTTTTTT
TRBJ1-1 | . | TRBV6-2/TRBV6-3 | . | 14 | CASSYSKSQFEAFF | TGTGCCAGCAGTTACTCGAAATCCCAATTTGAAGCTTTCTTT
TRBJ1-1 | few | TRBV5-5 | . | 15 | CASTRGSLLNTEAFF | TGTGCCAGCACTCGGGGATCTCTCCTTAACACTGAAGCTTTCTTT
TRBJ1-6 | . | TRBV9 | . | 14 | CASSADTLNSPLHF | TGTGCCAGCAGCGCCGACACACTCAACTCACCCCTCCACTTT
TRBJ1-2 | few | TRBV20-1 | . | 14 | CSARSGVVSYGYTF | TGCAGTGCTAGGTCTGGGGTAGTCAGCTATGGCTACACCTTC
TRBJ2-1 | few | TRBV5-6 | TRBD1 | 15 | CASSLRDRGADEQFF | TGTGCCAGCAGCCTACGGGACAGGGGTGCGGATGAGCAGTTCTTC
TRBJ2-7 | few | TRBV5-4 | . | 10 | CAGYSYEQYF | TGTGCCGGCTACTCCTACGAGCAGTACTTC
TRBJ2-6 | . | TRBV7-7 | . | 15 | CASSPGEGGANVLTF | TGTGCTAGCAGCCCAGGGGAAGGTGGGGCCAACGTCCTGACTTTC
TRBJ2-2 | few | TRBV4-3 | . | 14 | CASTDRNSPGELFF | TGCGCCAGCACCGACAGGAACTCTCCCGGGGAGCTGTTTTTT
TRBJ2-3 | many | TRBV24-1 | . | 11 | CATSTREWQYF | TGTGCCACCAGTACGAGGGAATGGCAGTATTTT
TRBJ2-5 | many | TRBV7-3 | TRBD1 | 13 | CASSTGTGETQYF | TGTGCCAGCAGCACCGGGACAGGCGAGACCCAGTACTTC
TRBJ1-5 | many | TRBV28 | . | 14 | CASSFSRGGQPQHF | TGTGCCAGCAGTTTCAGTAGGGGAGGTCAGCCCCAGCATTTT